One and the same sample provided the 20 T cell receptor beta chains below, sequenced in a study of vaccination effects on CD4 cells after COVID-19. Their cognate antigens are unknown. The ViraFEST assay expanded antigen-specific CD4+ T cells with viral peptide pools before sequencing. It was after approximately 11 days of culture that CD4+ T cells were isolated. BNT162b2 vaccine or mRNA-1273 vaccine was given to participants in two doses. Sequenced by immunoSEQ multiplex PCR; TCRdb stores in-frame clones only, minus some. The table shows tens of thousands of clones, with 75% to 85% occurring only once. The starting material was CD4+ T cells from PBMCs cultured with HCoV-OC43 spike peptides, obtained after COVID-19 vaccination. Subset noted: HCoV-OC43 spike overlapping peptide pool stimulation. The receptor source for this set is a human donor who received a COVID-19 vaccine.

The V and J genes are TRBV6-4 and TRBJ1-2; D is uncertain. V shed 0 bases and J shed 0 bases, with 5 bases lying between them. Germline V lookup: CDR1 MRHNA, CDR2 SNTAGT. This CDR3 is built from 14 residues. CDR3 sequence: CASSDSAANYGYTF. The CDR3 DNA sequence: TGTGCCAGCAGTGACTCGGCAGCTAACTATGGCTACACCTTC.

V gene TRBV28 combines with J gene TRBJ1-1; D is possibly TRBD1 (6 bases). V lost 4 bases to trimming and J lost 8 bases, with 29 bases between them. The length of the CDR3 is 18 residues. Germline V gives CDR1 MDHEN, CDR2 SYDVKM. The CDR3 nucleotides read TGTGCCAGCAGTTCCGGGAACAGGGCCCCTCAGGGAGCCCGGGAAGCTTTCTTT. Amino acid sequence: CASSSGNRAPQGAREAFF.

The V and J genes are TRBV5-1 and TRBJ2-1; D ambiguous. The CDR3 runs to 15 residues. V was shortened by 0 bases and J by 0 bases, with 7 bases between the two germline ends. In germline, CDR1 is SGHRS, CDR2 YFSETQ. This CDR3 reads CASSLAPVSYNEQFF. CDR3 coding DNA: TGCGCCAGCAGCTTGGCCCCGGTCTCCTACAATGAGCAGTTCTTC.

The rearrangement links TRBV24-1 to TRBJ2-5; the match to TRBD1 covers 10 bases. Trimming cost V 2 bases and J 4 bases; bases outside gene matches: 3. The V gene's germline CDR1 is KGHDR and CDR2 SFDVKD. This CDR3 region has 15 residues. DNA for the CDR3: TGTGCCACCAGTGATTCCCGGACAGGGGGAGAGACCCAGTACTTC. Amino acids: CATSDSRTGGETQYF.

The chain carries TRBV3-1 (or the pseudogene TRBV3-2) and TRBJ2-1; D is unclear. In germline, CDR1 is LGHDT, CDR2 YNNKEL (reference sequence). This CDR3 contains 14 residues. The V gene lost 2 bases and the J gene lost 8 bases, with 13 bases spanning the gap. CDR3 DNA sequence: TGTGCCAGCAGCCAACCCCGTGGAGTTTATGAGCAGTTCTTC. It is translated as CASSQPRGVYEQFF.

CDR3 amino acids: CASSRDIGSEAFF. CDR3 nucleotides: TGTGCCAGCAGCCGGGACATCGGCTCTGAAGCTTTCTTT. V is TRBV3-1 (or the pseudogene TRBV3-2) and J is TRBJ1-1; maybe TRBD1 (6 bases). CDR1 LGHDT and CDR2 YNNKEL come from the germline V gene (reference sequence). The CDR3 runs to 13 residues. Trimming took 4 bases from V and 6 from J, leaving 12 bases between them.

The J gene is TRBJ2-1, the V gene TRBV6-4; D not certain. The CDR3 contains 13 residues. The V end lost 2 bases, the J end lost 5 bases, and 7 bases lay between the germline ends. From germline, CDR1 is MRHNA and CDR2 SNTAGT. This chain's CDR3 is CASSDGVNNEQFF. The CDR3 coding sequence is TGTGCCAGCAGTGACGGGGTCAACAATGAGCAGTTCTTC.

The V call is TRBV5-1, the J call TRBJ1-1, with 9 positions matching TRBD1. This CDR3 spans 15 amino acids. Germline V gene lookup returns CDR1 SGHRS and CDR2 YFSETQ. Trimming took 4 bases from V and 2 from J; bases not matched to a gene: 6. CDR3 DNA: TGCGCCAGCAGCCCGGCAACAGGGGGCAACACTGAAGCTTTCTTT. This translates into CASSPATGGNTEAFF.

The rearrangement uses TRBV7-2 and TRBJ2-7; 8 nucleotides match TRBD1. Germline V CDR1 and CDR2: SGHTA, FQGNSA. With V trimmed by 1 base and J by 3 bases, 5 bases remained unmatched. The CDR3 is made up of 15 amino acids. The CDR3 DNA is TGTGCCAGCAGCTTAGTCGGGACAGGTTTCTACGAGCAGTACGTC. Its protein product is CASSLVGTGFYEQYV.

There are a few counts of this clone. V is TRBV5-1 and J is TRBJ2-2, with 11 bases that match TRBD2. J was trimmed by 6 bases and V by 4 bases; bases with no gene match: 5. The CDR3 covers 15 residues. Germline loops: CDR1 SGHRS, CDR2 YFSETQ. CDR3 coding DNA: TGCGCCAGCAGCCTTAGCGGGGGGGCCTCCGGGGAGCTGTTTTTT. As protein: CASSLSGGASGELFF.

On this clone: Other nucleotide sequences from this sample produce the same CDR3. This chain uses TRBV18 with TRBJ2-7, with TRBD2 as a possible D gene (5 bases). In germline, CDR1 is KGHSH, CDR2 LQKENI. This CDR3 has 14 residues. The V end was cut by 3 bases, the J end by 0 bases, with 9 bases between. The CDR3 DNA reads TGTGCCAGCTCACCGAGCGGCAGCTCCTACGAGCAGTACGTC. Residues: CASSPSGSSYEQYV.

The table lists this clone with a count of one. The rearrangement joins TRBV5-1 to TRBJ1-1, with D possibly being TRBD1 (6 bases). CDR3 length equals 14 residues. V was shortened by 2 bases and J by 1 base, with 9 bases between the two germline ends. Germline lookup yields CDR1 SGHRS and CDR2 YFSETQ. The CDR3 is CASSFSTGNTEAFF. The CDR3 DNA reads as TGCGCCAGCAGCTTCTCGACAGGGAACACTGAAGCTTTCTTT.

The rearrangement uses TRBV3-1 (or the pseudogene TRBV3-2) and TRBJ1-2; 11 bases are shared with TRBD1. The CDR3 extends over 15 amino acids. Germline CDR1 is LGHDT and CDR2 is YNNKEL (reference sequence). With 4 bases clipped from V and 2 bases from J, the junction kept 3 bases outside the gene matches. CDR3 in amino acids: CASSLWDRGNYGYTF. As DNA, the CDR3 is TGTGCCAGCAGCCTGTGGGACAGGGGGAACTATGGCTACACCTTC.

The V and J genes are TRBV5-1 and TRBJ1-5; no reliable D call. Looked up from germline, CDR1 is SGHRS and CDR2 is YFSETQ. Trimming removed 0 bases at V and 4 bases at J, with 11 bases between. This CDR3 has 15 amino acids. CDR3 DNA sequence: TGCGCCAGCAGCTTGGGACCCATGGAAAATCAGCCCCAGCATTTT. As protein: CASSLGPMENQPQHF.

The V call is TRBV6-5, the J call TRBJ1-3, with no clear D. CDR1 and CDR2 (germline): MNHEY, SVGAGI. Trimming left V 7 bases short and J 4 bases short, with 17 bases between. There are 15 residues in the CDR3. The CDR3 is CASKPSGETGNTIYF. DNA of the CDR3: TGTGCCAGCAAACCATCAGGAGAAACAGGAAACACCATATATTTT.

The genes are TRBV5-5 and TRBJ1-4; TRBD1 matches 12 bases. The CDR3 length is 16 residues. V lost 2 bases and J lost 2; bases outside the gene matches: 1. In germline, CDR1 is SGHKS, CDR2 YYEKEE (reference sequence). The chain's CDR3 is CASSFGTGGTNEKLFF. The CDR3 DNA sequence: TGTGCCAGCAGCTTCGGGACAGGGGGCACTAATGAAAAACTGTTTTTT. The variable domain in full, completed from reference TRBV5-5 and TRBJ1-4, reads DAGVTQSPTHLIKTRGQQVTLRCSPISGHKSVSWYQQVLGQGPQFIFQYYEKEERGRGNFPDRFSARQFPNYSSELNVNALLLGDSALYLCASSFGTGGTNEKLFFGSGTQLSVL.

The chain joins TRBV2 to TRBJ2-2; 8 bases agree with TRBD2. The CDR3 sequence is 13 residues long. J gave up 6 bases and V 4 bases, and 1 base lay outside the gene matches. The germline V gene has CDR1 SNHLY and CDR2 FYNNEI. The CDR3 is CASSVGRAGELFF. For the CDR3, the DNA is TGTGCCAGCAGTGTCGGGAGGGCCGGGGAGCTGTTTTTT.

This rearrangement joins TRBV7-6 to TRBJ2-2, with no clear D. The CDR3 runs to 14 residues. Trimming shortened V by 1 base and J by 4 bases, and 7 bases separated the two germline ends. Germline V gene lookup returns CDR1 SGHVS and CDR2 FNYEAQ. The CDR3 sequence: CASSLEGFTGELFF. The CDR3 coding sequence is TGTGCCAGCAGCTTAGAAGGATTCACCGGGGAGCTGTTTTTT. The variable domain in full, completed from reference TRBV7-6 and TRBJ2-2, reads GAGVSQSPRYKVTKRGQDVALRCDPISGHVSLYWYRQALGQGPEFLTYFNYEAQQDKSGLPNDRFSAERPEGSISTLTIQRTEQRDSAMYRCASSLEGFTGELFFGEGSRLTVL.

The chain carries TRBV10-3 and TRBJ1-2, with unresolved D. The CDR3 has 11 residues. The V gene lost 3 bases and the J gene lost 7 bases, with 6 bases spanning the gap. CDR1 ENHRY and CDR2 SYGVKD come from the germline V gene. As DNA, the CDR3 is TGTGCCATCAGTGATTCCGGTGGCTACACCTTC. It translates to CAISDSGGYTF.

This clone was counted between two and nine times. This rearrangement joins TRBV27 to TRBJ1-2; the D is unclear. This CDR3 contains 13 residues. Trimming removed 3 bases at V and 5 bases at J, with 10 bases between. The V gene's germline CDR1 is MNHEY and CDR2 SMNVEV (reference sequence). CDR3 sequence: CASSFGSRYGYTF. The CDR3 nucleotides are TGTGCCAGCAGTTTCGGGAGTAGATATGGCTACACCTTC.